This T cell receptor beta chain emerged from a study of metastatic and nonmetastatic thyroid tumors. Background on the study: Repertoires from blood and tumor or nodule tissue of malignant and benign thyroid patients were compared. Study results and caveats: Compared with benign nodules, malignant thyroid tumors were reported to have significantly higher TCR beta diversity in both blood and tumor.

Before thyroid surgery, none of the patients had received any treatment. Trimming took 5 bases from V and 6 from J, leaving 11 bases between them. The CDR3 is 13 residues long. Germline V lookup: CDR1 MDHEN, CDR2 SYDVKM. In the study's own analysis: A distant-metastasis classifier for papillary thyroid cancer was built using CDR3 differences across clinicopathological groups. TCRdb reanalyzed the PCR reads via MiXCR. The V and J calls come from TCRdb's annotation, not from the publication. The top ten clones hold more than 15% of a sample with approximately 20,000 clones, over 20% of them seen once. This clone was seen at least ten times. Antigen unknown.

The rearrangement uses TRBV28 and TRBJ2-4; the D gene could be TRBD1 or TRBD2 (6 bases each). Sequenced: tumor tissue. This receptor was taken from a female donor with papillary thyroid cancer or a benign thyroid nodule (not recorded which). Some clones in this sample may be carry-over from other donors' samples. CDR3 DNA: TGTGCCAGCAGTCGGGGGCCTATAAACATTCAGTACTTC. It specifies CASSRGPINIQYF.